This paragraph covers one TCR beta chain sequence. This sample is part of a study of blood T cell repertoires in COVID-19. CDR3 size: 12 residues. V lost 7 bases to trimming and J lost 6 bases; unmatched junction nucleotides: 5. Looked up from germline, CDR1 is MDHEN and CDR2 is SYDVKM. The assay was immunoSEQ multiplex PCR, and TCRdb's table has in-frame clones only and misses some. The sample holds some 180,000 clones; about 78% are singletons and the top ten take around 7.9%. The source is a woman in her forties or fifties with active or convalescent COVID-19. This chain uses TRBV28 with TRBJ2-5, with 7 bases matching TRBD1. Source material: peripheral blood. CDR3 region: CASKTGMKTQYF. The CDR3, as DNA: TGTGCCAGCAAGACAGGGATGAAGACCCAGTACTTC. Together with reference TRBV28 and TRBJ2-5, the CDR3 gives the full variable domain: DVKVTQSSRYLVKRTGEKVFLECVQDMDHENMFWYRQDPGLGLRLIYFSYDVKMKEKGDIPEGYSVSREKKERFSLILESASTNQTSMYLCASKTGMKTQYFGPGTRLLVL.